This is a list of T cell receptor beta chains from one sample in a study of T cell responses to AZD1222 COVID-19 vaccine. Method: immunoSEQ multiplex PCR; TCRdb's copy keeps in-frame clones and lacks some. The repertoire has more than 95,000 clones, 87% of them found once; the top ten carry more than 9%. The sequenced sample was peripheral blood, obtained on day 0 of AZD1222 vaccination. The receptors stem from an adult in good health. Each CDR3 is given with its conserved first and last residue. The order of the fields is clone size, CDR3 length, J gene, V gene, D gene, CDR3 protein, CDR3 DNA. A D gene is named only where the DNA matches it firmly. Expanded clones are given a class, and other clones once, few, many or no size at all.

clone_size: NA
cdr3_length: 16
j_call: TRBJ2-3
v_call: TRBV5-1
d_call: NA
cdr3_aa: CASSPSGPRRADTQYF
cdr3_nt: TGCGCCAGCAGTCCCTCCGGCCCCAGGCGCGCAGATACGCAGTATTTT

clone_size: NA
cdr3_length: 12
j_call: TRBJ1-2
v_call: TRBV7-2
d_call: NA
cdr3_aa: CASSRENYGYTF
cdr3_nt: TGTGCCAGCAGCAGAGAGAACTATGGCTACACCTTC

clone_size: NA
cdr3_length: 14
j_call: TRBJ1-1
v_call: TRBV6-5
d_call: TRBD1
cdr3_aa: CASSWGTGTTEAFF
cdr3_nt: TGTGCCAGCAGTTGGGGGACAGGGACCACTGAAGCTTTCTTT

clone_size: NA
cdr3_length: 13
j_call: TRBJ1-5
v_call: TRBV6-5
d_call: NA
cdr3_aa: CASSSSNNQPQHF
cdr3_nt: TGTGCCAGCAGTTCGAGCAACAATCAGCCCCAGCATTTT

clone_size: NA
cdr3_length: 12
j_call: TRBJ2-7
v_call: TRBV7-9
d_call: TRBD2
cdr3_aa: CASRPYSGTTYF
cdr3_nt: TGTGCCAGCAGGCCATATAGCGGGACGACGTACTTC

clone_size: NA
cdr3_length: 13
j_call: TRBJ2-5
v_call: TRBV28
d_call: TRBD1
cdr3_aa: CASSPGQEETQYF
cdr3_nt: TGTGCCAGCAGCCCGGGACAGGAAGAGACCCAGTACTTC

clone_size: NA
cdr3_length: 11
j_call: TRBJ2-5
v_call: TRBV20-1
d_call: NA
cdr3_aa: CSARQWETQYF
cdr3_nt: TGCAGTGCCAGACAGTGGGAGACCCAGTACTTC

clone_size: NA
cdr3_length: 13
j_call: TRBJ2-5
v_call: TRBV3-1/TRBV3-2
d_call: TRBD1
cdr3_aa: CASSRGTAQTQYF
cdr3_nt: TGTGCCAGCAGCCGTGGGACAGCCCAGACCCAGTACTTC

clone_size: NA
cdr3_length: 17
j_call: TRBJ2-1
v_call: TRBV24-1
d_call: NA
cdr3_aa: CATSDSTPEGHNNEQFF
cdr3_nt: TGTGCCACCAGTGACTCGACCCCGGAGGGGCACAACAATGAGCAGTTCTTC

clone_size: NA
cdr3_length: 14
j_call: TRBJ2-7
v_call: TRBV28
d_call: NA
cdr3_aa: CASSSGGRAAEQYF
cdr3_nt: TGTGCCAGCAGTTCCGGGGGCAGGGCAGCCGAGCAGTACTTC

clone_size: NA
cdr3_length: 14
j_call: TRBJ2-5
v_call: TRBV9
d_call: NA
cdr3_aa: CASSVGGQAETQYF
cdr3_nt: TGTGCCAGCAGCGTAGGTGGGCAGGCAGAGACCCAGTACTTC

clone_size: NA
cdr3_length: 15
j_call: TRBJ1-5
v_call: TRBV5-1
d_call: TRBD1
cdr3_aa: CASSWGGTGDQPQHF
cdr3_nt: TGCGCCAGCAGCTGGGGGGGGACAGGGGACCAGCCCCAGCATTTT

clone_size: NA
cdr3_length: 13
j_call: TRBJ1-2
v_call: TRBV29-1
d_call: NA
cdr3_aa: CSVETRSRYGYTF
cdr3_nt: TGCAGCGTTGAAACACGGAGCCGCTATGGCTACACCTTC

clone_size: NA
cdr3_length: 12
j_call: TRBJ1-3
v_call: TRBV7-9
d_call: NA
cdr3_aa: CASSLSGNTIYF
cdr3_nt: TGTGCCAGCAGCTTATCTGGAAACACCATATATTTT

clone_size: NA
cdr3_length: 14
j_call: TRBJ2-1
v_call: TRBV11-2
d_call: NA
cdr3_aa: CASSPSNRGNEQFF
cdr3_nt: TGTGCCAGCAGCCCCTCAAATAGGGGGAATGAGCAGTTCTTC

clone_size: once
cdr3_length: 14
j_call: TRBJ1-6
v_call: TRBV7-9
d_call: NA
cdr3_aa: CASSDRTDNSPLHF
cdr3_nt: TGTGCCAGCAGCGACCGGACGGATAATTCACCCCTCCACTTT

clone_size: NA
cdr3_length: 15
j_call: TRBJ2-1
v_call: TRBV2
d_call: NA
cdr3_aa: CASRMGGGSYNEQFF
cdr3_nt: TGTGCCAGCAGGATGGGGGGCGGGTCCTACAATGAGCAGTTCTTC

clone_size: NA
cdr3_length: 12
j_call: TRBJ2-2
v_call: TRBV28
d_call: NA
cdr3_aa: CASSFLFGELFF
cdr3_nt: TGTGCCAGCAGTTTCCTTTTCGGGGAGCTGTTTTTT

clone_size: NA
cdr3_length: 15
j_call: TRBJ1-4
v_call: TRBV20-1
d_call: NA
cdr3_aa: CSASPPGASNEKLFF
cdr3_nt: TGCAGTGCTAGTCCACCAGGCGCCTCAAATGAAAAACTGTTTTTT

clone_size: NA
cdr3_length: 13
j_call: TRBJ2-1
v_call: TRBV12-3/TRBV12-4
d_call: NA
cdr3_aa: CASSLAGNNEQFF
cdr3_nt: TGTGCCAGCAGTTTGGCAGGCAACAATGAGCAGTTCTTC

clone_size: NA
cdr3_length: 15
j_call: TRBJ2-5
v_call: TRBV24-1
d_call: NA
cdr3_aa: CATRAGARSQETQYF
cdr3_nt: TGTGCCACCAGGGCTGGGGCGAGGTCCCAAGAGACCCAGTACTTC

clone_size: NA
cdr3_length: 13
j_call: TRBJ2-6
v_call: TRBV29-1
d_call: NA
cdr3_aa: CSVQTAGANVLTF
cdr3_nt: TGCAGCGTTCAAACAGCTGGGGCCAACGTCCTGACTTTC

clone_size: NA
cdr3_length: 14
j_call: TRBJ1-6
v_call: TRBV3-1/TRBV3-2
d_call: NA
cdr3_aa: CASSQEWVDSPLHF
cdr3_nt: TGTGCCAGCAGCCAAGAGTGGGTGGATTCACCCCTCCACTTT

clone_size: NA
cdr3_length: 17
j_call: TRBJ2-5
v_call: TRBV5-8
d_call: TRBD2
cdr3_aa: CASSLWLAGGPGETQYF
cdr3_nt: TGTGCCAGCAGCTTGTGGCTAGCGGGAGGGCCGGGCGAGACCCAGTACTTC

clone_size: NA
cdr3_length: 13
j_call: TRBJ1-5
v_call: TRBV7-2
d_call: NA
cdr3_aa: CASSFRADQPQHF
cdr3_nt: TGTGCCAGCAGCTTCAGGGCTGATCAGCCCCAGCATTTT

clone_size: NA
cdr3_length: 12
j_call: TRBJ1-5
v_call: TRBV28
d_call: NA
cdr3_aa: CASTQPLRPQHF
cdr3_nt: TGTGCCAGCACCCAACCGCTTCGCCCCCAGCATTTT

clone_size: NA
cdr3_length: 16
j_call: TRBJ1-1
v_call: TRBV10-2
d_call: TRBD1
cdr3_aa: CASSGTGGGAYTEAFF
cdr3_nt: TGCGCCAGCAGTGGGACAGGGGGAGGTGCGTACACTGAAGCTTTCTTT

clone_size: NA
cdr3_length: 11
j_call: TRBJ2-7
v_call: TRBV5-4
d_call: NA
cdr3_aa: CASSSSYEQYF
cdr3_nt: TGTGCCAGCAGTTCCTCCTACGAGCAGTACTTC

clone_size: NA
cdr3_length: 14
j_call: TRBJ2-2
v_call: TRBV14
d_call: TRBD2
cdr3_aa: CASSQPGGTGELFF
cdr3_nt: TGTGCCAGCAGCCAACCGGGAGGTACCGGGGAGCTGTTTTTT

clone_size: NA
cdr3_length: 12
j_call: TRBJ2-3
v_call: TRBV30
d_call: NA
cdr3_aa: CAGTYPADTQYF
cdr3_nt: TGTGCCGGGACCTACCCCGCAGATACGCAGTATTTT